This T cell receptor beta chain derives from a study of CD8 T cells in Susac syndrome. This clonotype was seen only a few times. After extraction with the RNeasy kit, roughly 0.5 to 1 ug of the RNA was reverse transcribed using random hexamers. Each CDR3 protein gets one entry after TCRdb re-called the immunoSEQ multiplex PCR reads with MiXCR. The sample records over 2,000 distinct CDR3 sequences, about three quarters being singletons. It was CD27 and CD45RA staining that defined memory subsets for TEMRA sorting. TEMRA cells were FACS-enriched, unlike CD8+ and CD4+ T cells, which were negatively isolated. Sequenced: CD8+ TEMRA cells from PBMCs. Subset in this sample: FACS-sorted terminally differentiated effector memory CD8+ T cells re-expressing CD45RA (CD8+ TEMRA). This TCR was sampled from a human donor with Susac syndrome.

DNA of the CDR3: TGTGCCAGCGGCCACCACCATGGGGGGGTAGATACGCAGTATTTT. Residues: CASGHHHGGVDTQYF. The chain joins TRBV12-3 or TRBV12-4 to TRBJ2-3; 7 bases match TRBD2. This CDR3 is built from 15 residues. The J segment lost 5 bases and the V segment lost 8 bases, leaving 13 bases of the junction unmatched.